This T cell receptor beta chain was recovered during a study of blood T cell repertoires in COVID-19. The protocol was immunoSEQ multiplex PCR, while the TCRdb copy is restricted to in-frame clones and leaves out a portion. The data show some 280,000 clones, about 89% seen once. This CDR3 comprises 16 residues. V lost 5 bases to trimming and J lost 3 bases, with 16 bases between them. Germline-derived CDR1 and CDR2 are SGHTA and FQGTGA. This chain uses TRBV7-3 with TRBJ2-2; possibly TRBD1 for D (5 bases). Material: peripheral blood. This clonotype was sampled from a woman aged 40 to 55 who had recovered from COVID-19. The CDR3 nucleotides are TGTGCCAGCAGCCCCGTTAGGGCAGGGTACACCGGGGAGCTGTTTTTT. Encoded protein: CASSPVRAGYTGELFF.